This T cell receptor beta chain was sequenced in a study of cytomegalovirus exposure and HLA in healthy donors. Study findings and constraints: Sequence variants that were highly shared formed a cluster that was likely a sequencing artifact.

The sample holds a few counts of this clone. Its antigen is still unknown. In the PCR, 60 Vbeta and 13 Jbeta primers were used. TCRdb's copy holds only in-frame clones and misses some; the assay was immunoSEQ multiplex PCR. The top ten clones hold less than 3.5% of a sample with about 65,000 clones, about 72% of them seen once. CDR1 and CDR2 (germline): MDHEN, SYDVKM. There are 14 residues in the CDR3. Trimming cost V 3 bases and J 2 bases, with 8 bases left between them. The sequence was collected from a girl aged 5-17 years in good health and CMV-seropositive. The material sequenced was PBMCs. The rearrangement links TRBV28 to TRBJ1-5; D uncertain. CDR3 sequence reads: CASSFGLRNQPQHF. The DNA for the CDR3 is TGTGCCAGCAGTTTCGGACTTCGCAATCAGCCCCAGCATTTT.